A selection of T cell receptor beta chains follows, all from one sample in a study of T cells in Graves' hyperthyroidism and ophthalmopathy. MiXCR was run by TCRdb on the multiplex PCR reads, yielding one entry per CDR3 protein. The data hold 700,000 to 950,000 distinct CDR3 sequences, with over 35% observed a single time. Sequenced: blood. These receptors all stem from a woman in her thirties or forties with Graves' hyperthyroidism. The CDR3 runs from the conserved cysteine through the conserved F or W. A D gene is named only where the DNA matches it firmly. Only part of the rows carry a size: once, few, many, or a class if the clone is expanded.

j_call,v_call,d_call,clone_size,cdr3_nt,cdr3_aa
TRBJ2-7,TRBV9,TRBD2,many,TGTGCCAGCAGCAAGACTAGCGGGAGTTACGAGCAGTACTTC,CASSKTSGSYEQYF
TRBJ2-7,TRBV24-1,-,many,TGTGCCACCAGTGACCGCAGCTACGAGCAGTACTTC,CATSDRSYEQYF
TRBJ1-3,TRBV12-3/TRBV12-4,-,-,TGTGCCAGCAGTTTCAGGCAGGGACGAAACACCATATATTTT,CASSFRQGRNTIYF
TRBJ1-2,TRBV29-1,-,many,TGCAGCGGCGGGGAAACAGGGACTAACTATGGCTACACCTTC,CSGGETGTNYGYTF
TRBJ1-1,TRBV15,-,many,TGTGCCACCAGCGAATTTCCGGGGACTGAAGCTTTCTTT,CATSEFPGTEAFF
TRBJ1-3,TRBV14,-,many,TGTGCCAGCAGGGCGTGGGACTCTGGAAACACCATATATTTT,CASRAWDSGNTIYF
TRBJ1-5,TRBV12-3/TRBV12-4,-,few,TGTGCCAGCAGTTTACCAGCCGGACAGCGGGGCAATCCGCCCCAGCATTTT,CASSLPAGQRGNPPQHF
TRBJ1-4,TRBV9,-,many,TGTGCCAGCAGCGAAGACAGTGCAACTAATGAAAAACTGTTTTTT,CASSEDSATNEKLFF
TRBJ1-2,TRBV20-1,-,many,TGCAGTGCTAGCCGCTCGGTCCTTTGGGGCTATGGCTACACCTTC,CSASRSVLWGYGYTF
TRBJ1-2,TRBV7-9,TRBD1,many,TGTGCCAGCAGCAGAGATGGCAGGGGGACGGGTGGCTACACCTTC,CASSRDGRGTGGYTF
TRBJ2-6,TRBV10-3,TRBD1,-,TGTGCCATCAGTGGACGGACAGGGGGCGCTGGGGCCAACGTCCTGACTTTC,CAISGRTGGAGANVLTF
TRBJ1-4,TRBV19,-,few,TGTGCCAGTAGTCCCTTCTCAGCGTTGAGTGAAAAACTGTTTTTT,CASSPFSALSEKLFF
TRBJ1-1,TRBV10-3,-,-,TGTGCCATCCTGGGCGCCGCTGGGGCCGAAGCTTTCTTT,CAILGAAGAEAFF
TRBJ1-2,TRBV19,-,-,TGTGCCTGGAGTGGAACAGCCCCATATGGCTACACCTTC,CAWSGTAPYGYTF
TRBJ2-3,TRBV20-1,-,-,TGCAGTGCTAGAGTGAGGGACGGGGATACGCAGTATTTT,CSARVRDGDTQYF
TRBJ1-1,TRBV7-2,-,-,TGTGCCAGCAGCTTAGCCGTGGGCCGTCACACTGAAGCTTTCTTT,CASSLAVGRHTEAFF
TRBJ2-7,TRBV12-3/TRBV12-4,-,few,TGTGCCAGCAGCCAAGGGGCGGACTCCTACGAGCAGTACTTC,CASSQGADSYEQYF
TRBJ2-2,TRBV10-3,-,-,TGTGCCAGCGGGGGCCGGGGGGAGCTGTTTTTT,CASGGRGELFF
TRBJ1-1,TRBV24-1,-,many,TGTGCCACCAGTGTAGGAGCAGAAGCTTTCTTT,CATSVGAEAFF
TRBJ2-3,TRBV15,TRBD2,once,TGTGCCACCAGCAGAGATCTAATGGCGGGGGTCACAGATACGCAGTATTTT,CATSRDLMAGVTDTQYF
TRBJ2-6,TRBV29-1,-,many,TGCAGCGTTGTTGACAGGAGCTCTGGGGCCAACGTCCTGACTTTC,CSVVDRSSGANVLTF
TRBJ2-5,TRBV5-4,TRBD2,many,TGTGCCAGCGGCCCGACTAGCGGGGAGACCCAGTACTTC,CASGPTSGETQYF
TRBJ2-7,TRBV5-1,TRBD1,many,TGCGCCAGCAGCTTGCGCGGGACAGGGGGCTACGAGCAGTACTTC,CASSLRGTGGYEQYF
TRBJ2-7,TRBV5-1,-,-,TGCGCCAGCAGCTGGGGTTTGGGGCCTTACTACGAGCAGTACTTC,CASSWGLGPYYEQYF
TRBJ1-1,TRBV10-3,-,many,TGTGCCATCACTAAATCCCGGGACACTGAAGCTTTCTTT,CAITKSRDTEAFF
TRBJ1-1,TRBV25-1,-,many,TGTGCCAGCAGTGTGAGGTCTTTTGCAGGGGAAGCTTTCTTT,CASSVRSFAGEAFF
TRBJ1-2,TRBV29-1,-,many,TGCAGCCCGGTCTATAGCTACACCTTC,CSPVYSYTF
TRBJ2-1,TRBV7-2,-,once,TGTGCCAGCAGCTTATCCCTAGCGATCCATGAGCAGTTCTTC,CASSLSLAIHEQFF
TRBJ2-7,TRBV13,-,many,TGTGCCAGCACCATCTCTCCGGGGTCTTGGTACGAGCAGTACTTC,CASTISPGSWYEQYF
TRBJ2-7,TRBV7-2,TRBD2,many,TGTGCCAGCAGCTCCCCTACTAGCGGGAGAGACGAGCAGTACTTC,CASSSPTSGRDEQYF
TRBJ2-7,TRBV9,-,-,TGTGCCAGCAGCCGGGCGGGAGAGGGGGCCTACGAGCAGTACTTC,CASSRAGEGAYEQYF
TRBJ1-5,TRBV7-2,-,-,TGTGCCAGCAGCCCTAGCGGGGCCAGTAGCAATCAGCCCCAGCATTTT,CASSPSGASSNQPQHF
TRBJ2-7,TRBV3-1,-,few,TGTGCCAGCAGCCATTGGGAGCCACACGGCGAGCAGTACTTC,CASSHWEPHGEQYF
TRBJ1-5,TRBV29-1,-,-,TGTGCCTGGAGTGTAAGGGAGGGGCAGCCCCAGCATTTT,CAWSVREGQPQHF
TRBJ1-1,TRBV10-2,-,once,TGCGCCAGCAGGGCCAGGAGGGGACACCAAGCTTTCTTT,CASRARRGHQAFF
TRBJ2-7,TRBV7-2,TRBD1,many,TGTGCCAGCAGCTCCCCCGGGACAGGGGGCTACGAGCAGTACTTC,CASSSPGTGGYEQYF
TRBJ1-2,TRBV5-1,-,few,TGCGCCAGCAGCACGGACGGATTCTATGGCTACACCTTC,CASSTDGFYGYTF
TRBJ2-7,TRBV7-2,-,many,TGTGCCAGCAGCCAGAGCTCCTACGAGCAGTACTTC,CASSQSSYEQYF
TRBJ1-1,TRBV2,TRBD1,many,TGTGCCAGCGTCAAGACAGGGCCCACTGAAGCTTTCTTT,CASVKTGPTEAFF
TRBJ2-5,TRBV10-2,-,-,TGCGCCAGCAGGGCCAGGGCCAAGAAAACCCAGTACTTC,CASRARAKKTQYF
TRBJ1-2,TRBV19,-,-,TGTGCCAGTAGTATAGAACCGCTAAACTATGGCTACACCTTC,CASSIEPLNYGYTF
TRBJ1-4,TRBV4-3,-,-,TGCGCCAGCAGCCAAGGGGGAAGACGGAATGAAAAACTGTTTTTT,CASSQGGRRNEKLFF
TRBJ2-7,TRBV7-9,TRBD1,few,TGCGCCAGCAGCCAAGTTGGGACAGCGACCTACGAGCAGTACTTC,CASSQVGTATYEQYF
TRBJ1-5,TRBV20-1,-,-,TGCAGTGCTAGAGATTCGGGCAGGGGCCCGTATCAGCCCCAGCATTTT,CSARDSGRGPYQPQHF
TRBJ1-3,TRBV20-1,-,many,TGCAGTGCTAGACCCCCATGGGGACATGGAAACACCATATATTTT,CSARPPWGHGNTIYF
TRBJ1-3,TRBV6-1,-,few,TGTGCCAGCAGTGAATTCTACCGGGGAGCCTCTGGAAACACCATATATTTT,CASSEFYRGASGNTIYF
TRBJ1-3,TRBV7-3,-,many,TGTGCCAGCAGCCAAAATGACGGAGACACCATATATTTT,CASSQNDGDTIYF
TRBJ1-5,TRBV2,-,-,TGTGCCAGCAGGAAGTCTGGGAATCAACAGCCCCAGCATTTT,CASRKSGNQQPQHF
TRBJ2-6,TRBV13,TRBD1,many,TGTGCCAGCAGTTACTTTCCGGGACAGGTGGACTCTGGGGCCAACGTCCTGACTTTC,CASSYFPGQVDSGANVLTF
TRBJ1-2,TRBV25-1,-,-,TGTGCTAGAACCGACAGGTCGGGCGGCTACACCTTC,CARTDRSGGYTF
TRBJ1-4,TRBV10-3,-,many,TGTGCCATCAGTGAAAGCCTAGGAACTAATGAAAAACTGTTTTTT,CAISESLGTNEKLFF
TRBJ1-2,TRBV27,TRBD1,few,TGTGCCTCTCGGACAGGCCAGTATGGCTACACCTTC,CASRTGQYGYTF
TRBJ2-7,TRBV20-1,-,many,TGCAGTGCTAGAGAGGGGGTATTGACCCCCTACGAGCAGTACTTC,CSAREGVLTPYEQYF
TRBJ1-1,TRBV10-3,-,-,TGTGCCATCAGTGCCCGGGACGGGAACACTGAAGCTTTCTTT,CAISARDGNTEAFF